This TCR beta chain came from a study of response to subunit inactivated influenza vaccine. TCRdb re-derived calls from the RT-PCR reads in MiXCR, one entry per CDR3 protein. This repertoire shows around 480,000 distinct CDR3 sequences, 10% to 11% found once; its top ten account for 9.5% to 15%. Germline V gene data show CDR1 as SGHAT and CDR2 as FQNNGV. V gave up 0 bases and J gave up 6 bases; unmatched junction bases: 18. CDR3 length: 20 residues. This TCR was recovered from a man aged 45-60 years who received an inactivated influenza vaccine. V gene TRBV11-2 combines with J gene TRBJ2-7; 12 nucleotides line up with TRBD2. The sample in question was PBMCs from blood, obtained 40 to 50 days after vaccination. This CDR3 reads CASSLDGLSSGGARSIEQYF. DNA for the CDR3: TGTGCCAGCAGCTTAGATGGGTTATCTAGCGGGGGGGCTCGTTCGATCGAGCAGTACTTC.